These 32 T cell receptor beta chains were sequenced from one sample in a study of blood T cell repertoires in COVID-19. Profiled with immunoSEQ multiplex PCR; TCRdb holds only in-frame clones, not every one. The data hold some 150,000 clones, with approximately 88% observed a single time. The sequencing input was peripheral blood. Receptors were obtained from a man between 65 and 85 years old with acute or convalescent COVID-19.

This clone occurred once. The CDR3 loop reads CASSLTHRYGYTF. The CDR3 nucleotides are TGTGCCAGCAGCTTAACCCACCGGTATGGCTACACCTTC. The rearrangement joins TRBV5-5 to TRBJ1-2; the D is unclear. The CDR3 spans 13 residues. The V end lost 2 bases, the J end lost 5 bases, and 10 bases lay between the germline ends. The V gene's germline CDR1 is SGHKS and CDR2 YYEKEE (reference sequence).

This rearrangement joins TRBV25-1 to TRBJ1-6, with 8 nucleotides matching TRBD1. The CDR3 covers 14 residues. Germline V gives CDR1 MGHDK, CDR2 SYGVNS. Unmatched junction bases numbered 2, after V lost 6 bases and J lost 4 bases. In DNA, the CDR3 is TGTGCCAGCAGGGGACAGGAGTATAATTCACCCCTCCACTTT. Amino acids: CASRGQEYNSPLHF. Using reference TRBV25-1 and TRBJ1-6 for the parts outside the CDR3, the full variable domain is EADIYQTPRYLVIGTGKKITLECSQTMGHDKMYWYQQDPGMELHLIHYSYGVNSTEKGDLSSESTVSRIRTEHFPLTLESARPSHTSQYLCASRGQEYNSPLHFGNGTRLTVT.

This clone was counted a single time. The gene calls are TRBV5-6 and TRBJ2-7; TRBD1 aligns across 9 bases. Looked up from germline, CDR1 is SGHDT and CDR2 is YYEEEE. J was trimmed by 8 bases and V by 2 bases; bases with no gene match: 11. The CDR3 is 15 residues long. Here the CDR3 reads CASSFQGTGPLKQYF. CDR3 bases: TGTGCCAGCAGCTTCCAGGGGACAGGGCCTTTAAAGCAGTACTTC. Full variable domain (rest looked up from reference TRBV5-6 and TRBJ2-7): DAGVTQSPTHLIKTRGQQVTLRCSPKSGHDTVSWYQQALGQGPQFIFQYYEEEERQRGNFPDRFSGHQFPNYSSELNVNALLLGDSALYLCASSFQGTGPLKQYFGPGTRLTVT.

The chain combines TRBV5-1 with TRBJ2-1, with unresolved D. The V end lost 4 bases, the J end lost 3 bases, and 17 bases lay between the germline ends. Germline lookup yields CDR1 SGHRS and CDR2 YFSETQ. The length of the CDR3 is 16 residues. DNA for the CDR3: TGCGCCAGCAGCCGAATCAGCAGCGCCTACTACAATGAGCAGTTCTTC. Protein: CASSRISSAYYNEQFF.

The V gene is TRBV25-1, the J gene TRBJ1-2, with a possible D match to TRBD1 (5 bases). The germline gives CDR1 MGHDK, CDR2 SYGVNS. The CDR3 runs 13 residues. Trimming removed 1 base from V and 7 bases from J, with 10 bases in between. CDR3 amino acids: CASSESAGRGYTF. In nucleotides, the CDR3 is TGTGCCAGCAGTGAATCCGCAGGGCGTGGCTACACCTTC.

The chain joins TRBV6-5 to TRBJ2-1; D perhaps matches TRBD1 (6 bases). CDR1 and CDR2 from the germline V gene are MNHEY and SVGAGI. This CDR3 comprises 14 residues. V lost 7 bases to trimming and J lost 1 base, with 11 bases between them. This CDR3 is CASTQDRSYNEQFF. The CDR3 DNA reads TGTGCCAGCACCCAGGACAGATCCTACAATGAGCAGTTCTTC.

The DNA for the CDR3 is TGTGCCAGCAGTGAATACAGGGTCGATAATTCACCCCTCCACTTT. Protein product: CASSEYRVDNSPLHF. The rearrangement uses TRBV25-1 and TRBJ1-6; D possibly corresponds to TRBD1 (5 bases). The V gene's germline CDR1 is MGHDK and CDR2 SYGVNS. The length of the CDR3 is 15 residues. Trimming pared 0 bases from V and 5 bases from J, leaving 8 bases between.

This clone was seen just once. This chain joins TRBV2 and TRBJ2-4; D is perhaps TRBD2 (5 bases). The CDR3 covers 13 residues. Germline CDR1 and CDR2: SNHLY and FYNNEI. V was clipped by 4 bases and J by 6 bases, with 10 bases between them. CDR3 region: CASSGGVGNIQYF. DNA for the CDR3: TGTGCCAGCAGTGGGGGAGTTGGAAACATTCAGTACTTC.

The genes are TRBV6-6 and TRBJ2-7; 9 nucleotides line up with TRBD1. The V gene's germline CDR1 is MNHNY and CDR2 SVGAGI (reference sequence). The junction had 5 bases not matched to a gene; V was cut back by 2 bases and J by 6 bases. The CDR3 runs 14 residues. This CDR3 reads CASSYPTGGGEQYF. The CDR3 nucleotides read TGTGCCAGCAGTTACCCGACAGGGGGAGGCGAGCAGTACTTC.

The V and J genes are TRBV6-6 and TRBJ2-1, with 8 bases fitting TRBD2. Looked up from germline, CDR1 is MNHNY and CDR2 is SVGAGI (reference sequence). CDR3 length: 13 residues. V lost 6 bases, J lost 10 bases, and 8 bases stayed unmatched. The CDR3 DNA reads TGTGCCAGCAGGCCAACTAGCGGTGGCGAGCAGTTCTTC. It specifies CASRPTSGGEQFF.

The chain employs TRBV28 and TRBJ2-7; D might be TRBD2 (5 bases). This CDR3 spans 14 amino acids. The germline V and J ends were trimmed by 6 bases and 0 bases, with 12 bases remaining between them. The germline V gene has CDR1 MDHEN and CDR2 SYDVKM. The CDR3 nucleotides read TGTGCCAGCAGCACCCCGGGGAGCTCCTACGAGCAGTACTTC. Translated: CASSTPGSSYEQYF.

The chain recombines TRBV4-1 with TRBJ2-1; D ambiguous. The germline V gene encodes CDR1 MGHRA and CDR2 YSYEKL. V gave up 1 base and J gave up 6 bases, with 7 bases separating them. The CDR3 is 13 amino acids. DNA of the CDR3: TGCGCCAGCAGCCAAGTCCCCATCAATGAGCAGTTCTTC. It translates to CASSQVPINEQFF.

The gene calls are TRBV5-1 and TRBJ1-3; the D gene is possibly TRBD1 (5 bases). This CDR3 spans 13 amino acids. Germline V gene sequence: CDR1 SGHRS, CDR2 YFSETQ. V lost 4 bases to trimming and J lost 3 bases, with 8 bases between them. The CDR3 region is CASSPGHGNTIYF. The CDR3 bases are TGCGCCAGCAGCCCAGGACATGGAAACACCATATATTTT.

The chain links TRBV3-1 (or the pseudogene TRBV3-2) to TRBJ2-2; no clear D. Germline V lookup: CDR1 LGHDT, CDR2 YNNKEL (reference sequence). V was trimmed by 4 bases and J by 6 bases, leaving 12 bases between them. The CDR3 runs to 14 residues. DNA for the CDR3: TGTGCCAGCAGCCTAGTCGATCGGGCCGGGGAGCTGTTTTTT. It yields the protein CASSLVDRAGELFF.

The rearrangement links TRBV7-8 to TRBJ1-6, with 7 bases identical to TRBD1. V was pared by 5 bases and J by 11 bases, with 15 bases of the junction left unmatched. CDR3 length: 16 amino acids. Germline lookup yields CDR1 SGHVS and CDR2 FQNEAQ. The CDR3 DNA reads TGTGCCAGCAGCCCAGGGGGGCAGGGAAGCGAGACACCCCTCCACTTT. This encodes CASSPGGQGSETPLHF.

This chain links TRBV19 with TRBJ1-1; weak D call: TRBD1 (5 bases). Between the trimmed V and J ends, which lost 3 bases and 1 base, there was a span of 6 bases. Germline-derived CDR1 and CDR2 are LNHDA and SQIVND (reference sequence). The CDR3 loop spans 13 amino acids. The CDR3 loop reads CASSMGGNTEAFF. Written as DNA, the CDR3 is TGTGCCAGTAGTATGGGGGGGAACACTGAAGCTTTCTTT.

This clone was detected a few times. The V gene is TRBV11-3, the J gene TRBJ2-2, with 9 bases lining up with TRBD2. J was trimmed by 6 bases and V by 5 bases; bases with no gene match: 4. The CDR3 has 14 residues. Germline CDR1 SGHNT, CDR2 YENEEA. The CDR3 is CASSRTSAAGELFF. The CDR3 DNA is TGTGCCAGCAGCAGGACTAGCGCCGCCGGGGAGCTGTTTTTT.

Comment on this clone: One base away lies a much larger clone, so this may be a sequencing read error. At the DNA level, this CDR3 is encoded by other sequences in the same sample as well. V and J are TRBV6-5 and TRBJ1-2; the match to TRBD1 covers 8 bases. This CDR3 contains 15 residues. CDR1 MNHEY and CDR2 SVGAGI come from the germline V gene. DNA for the CDR3: TGCGCCAGCAGCGTCCGGACAGGGAGCCTCTATGGCTACACCTTC. This codes for CASSVRTGSLYGYTF.

The chain employs TRBV27 and TRBJ2-4; 7 bases agree with TRBD1. The ends lost 10 bases at V and 0 bases at J; junction bases unmatched: 3. This CDR3 has 13 amino acids. From germline, CDR1 is MNHEY and CDR2 SMNVEV (reference sequence). The CDR3 bases are TGTGCCACCGCAGGGGGAGCCAAAAACATTCAGTACTTC. Protein product: CATAGGAKNIQYF.

V usage is TRBV20-1 and J usage is TRBJ2-3; 10 bases agree with TRBD2. V lost 3 bases to trimming and J lost 6 bases; unmatched junction nucleotides: 9. Looked up from germline, CDR1 is DFQATT and CDR2 is SNEGSKA (reference sequence). This CDR3 is built from 15 residues. This CDR3 reads CSASDSGGALDTQYF. In nucleotides, the CDR3 is TGCAGTGCTAGTGACAGCGGGGGGGCTTTGGATACGCAGTATTTT.

This rearrangement joins TRBV25-1 to TRBJ1-2; D gene unclear. V was clipped by 3 bases and J by 4 bases, with 9 bases between them. Germline V gene lookup returns CDR1 MGHDK and CDR2 SYGVNS. There are 13 residues in the CDR3. The CDR3 nucleotides are TGTGCCAGCAGTGATGTACAGTCCTATGGCTACACCTTC. Translated, it gives CASSDVQSYGYTF.

The V and J genes are TRBV6-5 and TRBJ1-1; TRBD1 matches at 8 bases. This CDR3 comprises 15 residues. The V and J ends lost 8 bases and 0 bases, in that order; junction bases with no gene match: 8. Germline values: CDR1 MNHEY, CDR2 SVGAGI. The CDR3 nucleotides read TGTGCCAGCGGGGACAGGAGTCAATTGAACACTGAAGCTTTCTTT. Encoded protein: CASGDRSQLNTEAFF.

The chain recombines TRBV7-3 with TRBJ1-5, with a possible D match to TRBD1 (6 bases). Trimming removed 6 bases from V and 0 bases from J, with 24 bases in between. This CDR3 is built from 19 residues. Germline V lookup: CDR1 SGHTA, CDR2 FQGTGA. CDR3 residues: CASSKTRDTRGSSNQPQHF. Written as DNA, the CDR3 is TGTGCCAGCAGTAAGACCCGGGACACTCGAGGGTCTAGCAATCAGCCCCAGCATTTT.

The sample holds one count of this clone. This chain uses TRBV19 with TRBJ2-2, with D tentatively TRBD1 (6 bases). V lost 5 bases, J lost 1 base, and 17 bases lay in between. CDR1 LNHDA and CDR2 SQIVND come from the germline V gene (reference sequence). The CDR3 totals 17 residues. In DNA, the CDR3 is TGTGCCAGTAGTCGCGCCCTGACAGGACGGAACACCGGGGAGCTGTTTTTT. It encodes CASSRALTGRNTGELFF.

The chain combines TRBV6-5 with TRBJ1-5; unclear D gene. Germline V gene lookup returns CDR1 MNHEY and CDR2 SVGAGI. Between the trimmed V and J ends, which lost 0 bases and 6 bases, there was a span of 9 bases. CDR3 size: 14 residues. CDR3 residues: CASSYSGPGQPQHF. CDR3 DNA: TGTGCCAGCAGTTACTCTGGTCCGGGTCAGCCCCAGCATTTT.

This rearrangement joins TRBV7-9 to TRBJ2-7, with TRBD1 matching over 9 bases. CDR1 and CDR2 from the germline V gene are SEHNR and FQNEAQ (reference sequence). The CDR3 consists of 12 residues. J was trimmed by 5 bases and V by 11 bases; bases with no gene match: 7. The CDR3 protein is CAGGTGLHEQYF. CDR3 nucleotides: TGTGCCGGAGGGACAGGGCTCCACGAGCAGTACTTC.

This clone turned up a few times. The genes are TRBV2 and TRBJ1-6; D is unresolved. The V and J ends lost 7 bases and 9 bases respectively, with 19 bases between them. The CDR3 sequence is 15 residues long. The germline CDR1 and CDR2 sequences are SNHLY and FYNNEI. CDR3 sequence (DNA): TGTGCCAGCACTCCAAACGGACTCGAGAGTTCACCCCTCCACTTT. This encodes CASTPNGLESSPLHF.

This rearrangement joins TRBV5-1 to TRBJ2-5; tentatively, D is TRBD1 (5 bases). The germline CDR1 and CDR2 sequences are SGHRS and YFSETQ. The V gene lost 4 bases and the J gene lost 1 base, with 14 bases spanning the gap. The CDR3 length is 15 residues. This CDR3 is CASSDPQAAQETQYF. CDR3 DNA sequence: TGCGCCAGCAGCGATCCACAGGCAGCCCAAGAGACCCAGTACTTC.

The rearrangement joins TRBV5-4 to TRBJ2-3; D is ambiguous. The CDR3 runs 14 residues. Trimming removed 0 bases from V and 7 bases from J, with 12 bases in between. Germline V CDR1 and CDR2: SGHNT, YYREEE (reference sequence). CDR3 nucleotide sequence: TGTGCCAGCAGCTTGGTAGCTACGGTGAATACGCAGTATTTT. Translated, it gives CASSLVATVNTQYF.

In DNA, the CDR3 is TGCGCCAGCAGCCAAGATGGGGCGGCGAGCTCCTATAATTCACCCCTCCACTTT. This sequence encodes CASSQDGAASSYNSPLHF. The genes are TRBV4-1 and TRBJ1-6; a weak D match, TRBD1 (5 bases). Germline values: CDR1 MGHRA, CDR2 YSYEKL. V was cut by 0 bases and J by 0 bases, with 12 bases left in between. The CDR3 runs to 18 residues.

V is TRBV5-1 and J is TRBJ2-2, with D perhaps TRBD2 (6 bases). The CDR3 is made up of 13 amino acids. V dropped 6 bases and J dropped 6 bases, with 12 bases sitting between them. Germline-derived CDR1 and CDR2 are SGHRS and YFSETQ. In DNA form, the CDR3 reads TGCGCCAGCAAGGAGGAGGGCCCCGGGGAGCTGTTTTTT. Its protein is CASKEEGPGELFF.

This rearrangement joins TRBV5-4 to TRBJ1-2; D is unclear. V dropped 4 bases and J dropped 5 bases, with 18 bases sitting between them. There are 15 residues in the CDR3. Per germline, CDR1 SGHNT and CDR2 YYREEE (reference sequence). The CDR3 bases are TGTGCCAGCAGCCCCGCCCGGCAGGTTGAATATGGCTACACCTTC. Amino acid sequence: CASSPARQVEYGYTF.